The 15 T cell receptor beta chains given below trace back to one sample, sequenced in a study of control samples from healthy donors and cancer patients. TCRdb keeps only in-frame clones here, not all; method: immunoSEQ multiplex PCR. Of 95,000 to 130,000 clones in the sample, around nine tenths were seen once. The material sequenced was blood. Receptors originate from a woman in her sixties or seventies in good health.

The chain recombines TRBV27 with TRBJ1-6, with D maybe TRBD1 (6 bases). The length of the CDR3 is 16 residues. The germline V gene encodes CDR1 MNHEY and CDR2 SMNVEV (reference sequence). Trimming left V 5 bases short and J 0 bases short, with 11 bases between. Written as DNA, the CDR3 is TGTGCCAGCAGTCGGACAGCTGGCTCCTATAATTCACCCCTCCACTTT. Translation gives CASSRTAGSYNSPLHF.

About this clone: Because the CDR3's place on the DNA is in doubt, the DNA is left out and the CDR3 is given as listed by TCRdb. The V and J genes are TRBV7-8 and TRBJ2-2; the D call in the table, TRBD2, was not verified against the DNA. The CDR3 extends over 16 residues, inclusive of both ends. Germline lookup yields CDR1 SGHVS and CDR2 FQNEAQ. CDR3 sequence reads: CASSLIFGEDTGELFF.

The chain combines TRBV5-1 with TRBJ2-2; no definite D call. The germline V and J ends were trimmed by 5 bases and 3 bases, with 17 bases remaining between them. This CDR3 is built from 16 residues. Germline CDR1 SGHRS, CDR2 YFSETQ. The CDR3 region is CASSAPEVGHTGELFF. The CDR3 bases are TGCGCCAGCAGTGCCCCGGAAGTCGGGCACACCGGGGAGCTGTTTTTT. Together with reference TRBV5-1 and TRBJ2-2, the CDR3 gives the full variable domain: KAGVTQTPRYLIKTRGQQVTLSCSPISGHRSVSWYQQTPGQGLQFLFEYFSETQRNKGNFPGRFSGRQFSNSRSEMNVSTLELGDSALYLCASSAPEVGHTGELFFGEGSRLTVL.

The J gene is TRBJ1-1, the V gene TRBV5-1; 11 bases are shared with TRBD1. The CDR3 has 15 residues. Germline-derived CDR1 and CDR2 are SGHRS and YFSETQ. J gave up 6 bases and V 0 bases, and 4 bases lay outside the gene matches. Here the CDR3 DNA reads TGCGCCAGCAGCTTGGTGGGGACAGGGGGGGCTGAAGCTTTCTTT. This sequence encodes CASSLVGTGGAEAFF.

For the CDR3, the DNA is TGTGCCACGAGAAGAGACAGCACCTACGAGCAGTACTTC. Translation: CATRRDSTYEQYF. The rearrangement links TRBV19 to TRBJ2-7, with D maybe TRBD1 (5 bases). This CDR3 region has 13 residues. CDR1 is LNHDA and CDR2 is SQIVND in the germline V gene (reference sequence). The V gene lost 10 bases and the J gene lost 2 bases, with 15 bases spanning the gap.

The V call is TRBV10-2, the J call TRBJ2-2; no reliable D call. With 2 bases removed from V and 1 base from J, the gap between germline ends came to 8 bases. Germline values: CDR1 WSHSY, CDR2 SAAADI. The CDR3 extends over 15 amino acids. CDR3: CASSEATENTGELFF. Here the CDR3 DNA reads TGCGCCAGCAGTGAGGCGACGGAGAACACCGGGGAGCTGTTTTTT.

The chain recombines TRBV5-1 with TRBJ2-1, with 10 bases that match TRBD2. With V trimmed by 5 bases and J by 5 bases, 7 bases remained unmatched. The CDR3 spans 15 residues. Germline V lookup: CDR1 SGHRS, CDR2 YFSETQ. CDR3 amino acids: CASRSLAGANNEQFF. Here the CDR3 DNA reads TGCGCCAGCAGATCTCTAGCGGGGGCTAACAATGAGCAGTTCTTC. Looking up the rest from reference TRBV5-1 and TRBJ2-1 gives the full variable domain: KAGVTQTPRYLIKTRGQQVTLSCSPISGHRSVSWYQQTPGQGLQFLFEYFSETQRNKGNFPGRFSGRQFSNSRSEMNVSTLELGDSALYLCASRSLAGANNEQFFGPGTRLTVL.

The rearrangement uses TRBV19 and TRBJ1-2; 10 positions match TRBD1. This CDR3 contains 16 residues. From germline, CDR1 is LNHDA and CDR2 SQIVND (reference sequence). V trimming: 2 bases; J trimming: 0 bases; junction bases outside the gene matches: 3. The CDR3 spells CASSIKTGGTNYGYTF. CDR3 coding DNA: TGTGCCAGTAGTATAAAGACAGGGGGCACTAACTATGGCTACACCTTC. Using reference TRBV19 and TRBJ1-2 for the parts outside the CDR3, the full variable domain is DGGITQSPKYLFRKEGQNVTLSCEQNLNHDAMYWYRQDPGQGLRLIYYSQIVNDFQKGDIAEGYSVSREKKESFPLTVTSAQKNPTAFYLCASSIKTGGTNYGYTFGSGTRLTVV.

The chain couples TRBV10-2 to TRBJ1-4, with TRBD1 as a possible D gene (5 bases). Germline CDR1 reads WSHSY; CDR2 reads SAAADI. The CDR3 totals 15 residues. V lost 2 bases to trimming and J lost 7 bases, with 14 bases between them. CDR3 coding DNA: TGCGCCAGCAGTGAGCTACCCGGGGGAGGTGAAAAACTGTTTTTT. It specifies CASSELPGGGEKLFF.

J is TRBJ2-1 and V is TRBV6-2 or TRBV6-3, with D unresolved. The CDR3 is 12 residues long. Germline V gene data show CDR1 as MNHEY and CDR2 as SVGEGT. Trimming took off 4 bases at V and 4 bases at J, with 5 bases between the two ends. CDR3 sequence: CASSLTYNEQFF. The DNA of the CDR3 is TGTGCCAGCAGTTTAACTTACAATGAGCAGTTCTTC.

The chain employs TRBV6-2 or TRBV6-3 and TRBJ2-1, with TRBD2 matching over 8 bases. The germline CDR1 and CDR2 sequences are MNHEY and SVGEGT. V was clipped by 0 bases and J by 8 bases; unmatched bases: 9. This CDR3 comprises 16 residues. The CDR3: CASSYSDSGVGDEQFF. CDR3 DNA sequence: TGTGCCAGCAGTTACTCGGATAGCGGGGTTGGGGATGAGCAGTTCTTC.

V gene TRBV19 combines with J gene TRBJ1-2; D is possibly TRBD1 (6 bases). Trimming shortened V by 5 bases and J by 2 bases, and 15 bases separated the two germline ends. Germline V gene lookup returns CDR1 LNHDA and CDR2 SQIVND (reference sequence). The CDR3 extends over 15 amino acids. For the CDR3, the DNA is TGTGCCAGTAGTCTCCGCTTACAGGGAAACTATGGCTACACCTTC. Protein: CASSLRLQGNYGYTF.

The chain employs TRBV24-1 and TRBJ1-5; tentative D call: TRBD1 (5 bases). Germline assignment: CDR1 KGHDR and CDR2 SFDVKD. V dropped 5 bases and J dropped 4 bases, with 14 bases sitting between them. This CDR3 is 15 amino acids long. The CDR3 DNA reads TGTGCCACCAGTGCCATAGGGGCCGGGAATCAGCCCCAGCATTTT. It is translated as CATSAIGAGNQPQHF.

This clone was detected only once. The chain links TRBV6-5 to TRBJ2-2; D ambiguous. V was trimmed by 6 bases and J by 4 bases, leaving 6 bases between them. This CDR3 comprises 12 residues. Germline loops: CDR1 MNHEY, CDR2 SVGAGI. The CDR3: CASRQVTGELFF. CDR3 sequence (DNA): TGTGCCAGCAGGCAGGTCACCGGGGAGCTGTTTTTT.

This chain links TRBV7-8 with TRBJ2-3; D may correspond to TRBD1 or TRBD2 (5 bases each). In germline, CDR1 is SGHVS, CDR2 FQNEAQ. The CDR3 spans 15 residues. Trimming removed 5 bases at V and 6 bases at J, with 18 bases between. Here the CDR3 reads CASSPGSLRRDTQYF. The CDR3 DNA follows: TGTGCCAGCAGCCCAGGGAGCCTCCGGAGGGATACGCAGTATTTT.